This T cell receptor (beta chain) was observed in a study of blood T cell repertoires in COVID-19. About the study: Some COVID-19 samples were acute and others convalescent; all came from the United States, Italy and Spain. From T cells, B-cell-depleted T cells, or PBMCs came the material, which was cDNA or gDNA.

As originally analysed: Amplification from reference gene primers served as the basis for estimated nucleated cell counts. The method was immunoSEQ multiplex PCR; TCRdb's version includes in-frame clones alone and lacks a portion of them. That table gives V, J and clone size, and the DNA gave D and trimming. This repertoire shows about 100,000 clones, about 85% found once; its top ten account for approximately 1.8%. Germline values: CDR1 SGHRS, CDR2 YFSETQ. The CDR3 extends over 14 amino acids. Trimming pared 6 bases from V and 8 bases from J, leaving 17 bases between. This clonotype was obtained from a woman in her seventies with active or convalescent COVID-19. The material sequenced was peripheral blood. The chain has TRBV5-1 and TRBJ1-4, with D possibly being TRBD1 (5 bases). This chain's CDR3 is CASNGGGSEEKLFF. CDR3 coding DNA: TGCGCCAGCAACGGCGGGGGGTCGGAAGAAAAACTGTTTTTT.